This paragraph reports one T cell receptor beta chain. Germline-derived CDR1 and CDR2 are SGHDN and FVKESK. V was pared by 1 base and J by 7 bases, with 9 bases of the junction left unmatched. The CDR3 has 16 amino acids. This sample is part of a study of cytomegalovirus exposure and HLA in healthy donors. Assay: immunoSEQ multiplex PCR; the TCRdb copy retains only in-frame clones and omits some. The sample lists about 110,000 clones; almost 90% were seen once. The rearrangement uses TRBV14 and TRBJ2-1, with 8 bases identical to TRBD2. Sample: PBMCs. This TCR came from a woman aged 18-35 years in good health and CMV-seronegative. As DNA, the CDR3 is TGTGCCAGCAGCCAAGTGGCGGGACTAGTATTAAATGAGCAGTTCTTC. Protein product: CASSQVAGLVLNEQFF.